This T cell receptor (beta chain) originates from a study of a mutant IDH1 vaccine in newly diagnosed glioma. The wider study: Eight vaccinations went to patients in weeks 1, 3, 5, 7, 11, 15, 19, 23. Patients arrived already treated with radiotherapy, temozolomide, or both, most having had both.

V lost 4 bases and J 5 bases, leaving 19 bases between the germline ends. The CDR3 loop spans 16 amino acids. From germline, CDR1 is SGHKS and CDR2 YYEKEE (reference sequence). The time point: week 11, during vaccination. One vaccine dose held 300 ug of mutant IDH1 20-mer peptide and came with topical imiquimod. This table comes from immunoSEQ multiplex PCR, and its TCRdb copy is limited to in-frame clones, with some not included. The sample consists of roughly 130,000 clones, around three quarters of them appearing once. Turning to this clone: Its specificity is unknown.

The J gene is TRBJ1-5, the V gene TRBV5-5, with D possibly TRBD1 on 6 matching bases. The starting material was PBMCs, obtained from a glioma patient whose treatment included an IDH1 peptide vaccine. The TCR comes from a middle-aged man with glioma. CDR3 in DNA: TGTGCCAGCAGCCGAGGGGGACCGAGAATTGATCAGCCCCAGCATTTT. It yields the protein CASSRGGPRIDQPQHF. Based on the CDR3 plus reference TRBV5-5 and TRBJ1-5, the full variable domain is DAGVTQSPTHLIKTRGQQVTLRCSPISGHKSVSWYQQVLGQGPQFIFQYYEKEERGRGNFPDRFSARQFPNYSSELNVNALLLGDSALYLCASSRGGPRIDQPQHFGDGTRLSIL.